This section outlines one T cell receptor beta chain sequence together with its context. The antigen is undetermined. Trimming took 0 bases from V and 1 from J, leaving 10 bases between them. This CDR3 is built from 15 residues. Germline V CDR1 and CDR2: SGHRS, YFSETQ. These data come from a study of PD-1 blockade in classical Hodgkin lymphoma. Assay used: immunoSEQ multiplex PCR; TCRdb lists only in-frame clones, some missing. The sample includes approximately 41,000 clones, less than 75% seen only once; the top ten take around 3.1%. Time point noted: cycle 4 day 1 (C4D1), after six to seven weeks of nivolumab. Exposure to brentuximab vedotin varied, and each patient had relapsed following autologous stem cell transplantation. Study results and caveats: Newly diagnosed patients reportedly trailed healthy donors in baseline TCR diversity. Newly diagnosed patients and complete responders had comparable diversity at baseline.

The sequences come from peripheral blood mononuclear cells (PBMCs), collected before the fourth cycle of nivolumab. The V call is TRBV5-1, the J call TRBJ2-5; D gene unclear. The source is a human donor with classical Hodgkin lymphoma. The CDR3 nucleotides are TGCGCCAGCAGCTTGGAAGGGAACTCCCAAGAGACCCAGTACTTC. Encoded protein: CASSLEGNSQETQYF.